This T cell receptor (beta chain) was observed in a study of beta chain features in type 1 diabetes. The overall study: When patients were set against healthy donors, age, gender and cell yields were similar. Study-wide points: PCR, the amplification step, might favor shorter templates, equally in patients and controls. Whether TCRB rearrangement is influenced by HLA type was left unresolved in this analysis.

The CDR3 runs to 15 residues. The V gene end was trimmed by 4 bases and the J gene end by 2 bases; junction bases not matched to a gene: 5. Germline lookup yields CDR1 MDHEN and CDR2 SYDVKM. TCRB transcripts that were expressed got sequenced, as all of the isolated RNA had been reverse transcribed. Profiling relied on immunoSEQ multiplex PCR, and the TCRdb table lists in-frame clones only, not all of them. The sample contains around 350,000 clones, roughly an eighth of which appear only once. A word on this clone: The antigen is undetermined.

CD45RO/CCR7/CD25/CD127/CD95/CD27 sorting isolated CD4+ naive, central memory, regulatory and stem cell-like memory cells. Sequenced material: naive CD4+ T cells from blood. This TCR was recovered from a man younger than 35 in good health. This rearrangement joins TRBV28 to TRBJ2-7; 10 bases match TRBD1. Written as DNA, the CDR3 is TGTGCCAGCAGTTCGGCCGGGACAGGGGCCTACGAGCAGTACTTC. Its protein is CASSSAGTGAYEQYF.